This entry concerns a single T cell receptor beta chain. Time point reported: after trial treatment. Regarding treatment: LDRT plus nivolumab, ipilimumab, low-dose cyclophosphamide and aspirin (RACIN trial). Along with nivolumab and ipilimumab, donors received aspirin, low-dose cyclophosphamide and low-dose radiotherapy. Advanced solid tumors without tumor-infiltrating lymphocytes were required for inclusion. The sample originates from a study of low-dose radiotherapy and immunotherapy resistance in tumors. Trimming removed 5 bases at V and 7 bases at J, with 11 bases between. The CDR3 is made up of 12 amino acids. Germline values: CDR1 LNHDA, CDR2 SQIVND (reference sequence). With TRAV- and TRBV-specific primers, first-strand cDNA was made, covering the alpha and beta chains. TCR amplification ran 20 PCR cycles using constant-region and V-primer adapter primers. TCRdb reanalysed the reads using MiXCR and keeps one entry per CDR3 protein. The data contain some 100,000 distinct CDR3 sequences, under 25% of them singletons.

Sequences were derived from PBMCs, sampled after low-dose radiotherapy plus immunotherapy. The TCR originated in a female donor with ovarian cancer. V gene TRBV19 combines with J gene TRBJ1-1; D is unresolved. Here the CDR3 DNA reads TGTGCCAGTAGTCACCGTACGGGTGAAGCTTTCTTT. Translated: CASSHRTGEAFF.